These 26 T cell receptor beta chains were sequenced from one sample in a study of blood T cell repertoires in COVID-19. This table comes from immunoSEQ multiplex PCR, and its TCRdb copy is limited to in-frame clones, with some not included. In the table there are 130,000 to 150,000 clones, approximately 81% of which are singletons. Sequences were obtained from peripheral blood. All receptors derive from a human donor with acute or convalescent COVID-19. The donor label of this sample is uncertain.

CDR3 loop: CASSHKNGYGYTF. CDR3 sequence (DNA): TGTGCCAGCAGTCATAAGAACGGCTATGGCTACACCTTC. V usage is TRBV12-3 or TRBV12-4 and J usage is TRBJ1-2; D not certain. The ends were cut back, 5 bases at V and 4 bases at J, with 11 bases in the middle. This CDR3 is built from 13 residues.

The V and J genes are TRBV19 and TRBJ2-4, with TRBD2 matching over 13 bases. The CDR3 is 13 amino acids. Germline CDR1 LNHDA, CDR2 SQIVND (reference sequence). V shed 5 bases and J 15 bases; nucleotides not matched to a gene: 7. Written as DNA, the CDR3 is TGTGCCAGTAGTCAGGGACTAGCGGGGTTCGGGTACTTC. Translating it yields CASSQGLAGFGYF.

The rearrangement uses TRBV19 and TRBJ1-1, with no clear D. Germline lookup yields CDR1 LNHDA and CDR2 SQIVND (reference sequence). The CDR3 contains 11 residues. The V end was cut by 9 bases, the J end by 0 bases, with 5 bases between. Here the CDR3 DNA reads TGTGCCAGCACAATGAACACTGAAGCTTTCTTT. It codes for CASTMNTEAFF.

This chain joins TRBV3-1 (or the pseudogene TRBV3-2) and TRBJ1-2, with D maybe TRBD1 (5 bases). The CDR3 length is 13 residues. V lost 4 bases and J lost 6, with 12 bases in between. CDR1 is LGHDT, CDR2 YNNKEL, per germline (reference sequence). Here the CDR3 DNA reads TGTGCCAGCAGCCGCGGACCGGGGGATGGCTACACCTTC. Its translation: CASSRGPGDGYTF.

The V gene is TRBV6-2 or TRBV6-3, the J gene TRBJ1-1; 7 bases match TRBD1. This CDR3 spans 17 amino acids. Germline lookup yields CDR1 MNHEY and CDR2 SVGEGT. The J segment lost 2 bases and the V segment lost 5 bases, leaving 14 bases of the junction unmatched. The CDR3: CASSGSWDSHINTEAFF. CDR3 nucleotide sequence: TGTGCCAGCAGTGGCTCATGGGACAGCCACATAAACACTGAAGCTTTCTTT.

The chain has TRBV19 and TRBJ2-3, with D perhaps TRBD2 (6 bases). This CDR3 has 14 amino acids. Germline V lookup: CDR1 LNHDA, CDR2 SQIVND (reference sequence). The V end lost 7 bases, the J end lost 6 bases, and 17 bases lay between the germline ends. The CDR3 is CASMPGAVKDTQYF. CDR3 nucleotides: TGTGCCAGTATGCCGGGAGCGGTGAAGGATACGCAGTATTTT.

V usage is TRBV9 and J usage is TRBJ2-2, with 10 bases matching TRBD2. CDR3 length equals 18 residues. V lost 0 bases and J lost 5; bases outside the gene matches: 10. Looked up from germline, CDR1 is SGDLS and CDR2 is YYNGEE. The CDR3 DNA reads TGTGCCAGCAGCGTAGGGAGCATAGCGGGAGGTATAACCGGGGAGCTGTTTTTT. Translation gives CASSVGSIAGGITGELFF. The entire variable domain, with the rest obtained from reference TRBV9 and TRBJ2-2, is as follows: DSGVTQTPKHLITATGQRVTLRCSPRSGDLSVYWYQQSLDQGLQFLIQYYNGEERAKGNILERFSAQQFPDLHSELNLSSLELGDSALYFCASSVGSIAGGITGELFFGEGSRLTVL.

This sequence joins TRBV5-1 and TRBJ1-4; a possible D gene is TRBD1 (6 bases). Trimming shortened V by 0 bases and J by 8 bases, and 11 bases separated the two germline ends. The CDR3 runs 14 residues. Germline-derived CDR1 and CDR2 are SGHRS and YFSETQ. The CDR3 here is CASSLVYREEKLFF. The CDR3 DNA follows: TGCGCCAGCAGCTTGGTGTACAGGGAGGAAAAACTGTTTTTT.

V gene TRBV6-5 combines with J gene TRBJ1-1, with D hard to call. Trimming stripped 5 bases from V and 4 bases from J, with 8 bases between. This CDR3 region has 12 residues. Germline assignment: CDR1 MNHEY and CDR2 SVGAGI. Here the CDR3 DNA reads TGTGCCAGCAGTAATCCGAGCACTGAAGCTTTCTTT. Its translation is CASSNPSTEAFF.

V is TRBV6-5 and J is TRBJ1-2, with a weak D call TRBD1 (5 bases). Trimming pared 5 bases from V and 8 bases from J, leaving 12 bases between. From germline, CDR1 is MNHEY and CDR2 SVGAGI. The CDR3 spans 12 residues. CDR3 nucleotides: TGTGCCAGCAGTAGAGGGGCGGGAGGCTACACCTTC. Protein product: CASSRGAGGYTF.

The rearrangement links TRBV10-3 to TRBJ2-7, with D possibly TRBD1 on 6 matching bases. The CDR3 spans 14 residues. The germline CDR1 and CDR2 sequences are ENHRY and SYGVKD. The ends were cut back, 3 bases at V and 3 bases at J, with 12 bases in the middle. Here the CDR3 DNA reads TGTGCCATCAGTGAATCCAGGGGTAGCTACGAGCAGTACTTC. Translated, it gives CAISESRGSYEQYF.

Notes on this clone: One end of the junction varies from germline; a read error may be responsible. The chain couples TRBV7-7 to TRBJ2-5; D is undetermined. The CDR3 is made up of 13 amino acids. The germline CDR1 and CDR2 sequences are SSHAT and FNYEAQ (reference sequence). CDR3 sequence reads: CASSLARKETQYF. CDR3 coding DNA: TGTGCTAGCAGCTTAGCCAGAAAAGAGACCCAGTACTTC.

This chain joins TRBV30 and TRBJ1-6; tentatively, D is TRBD1 (6 bases). Germline CDR1 GTSNPN, CDR2 SVGIG (reference sequence). V was trimmed by 4 bases and J by 6 bases, leaving 13 bases between them. The CDR3 covers 14 residues. The CDR3 sequence is CAWKLQGINSPLHF. In DNA form, the CDR3 reads TGTGCCTGGAAGTTACAGGGAATTAATTCACCCCTCCACTTT.

The chain couples TRBV7-9 to TRBJ2-5; tentative D call: TRBD2 (6 bases). With 4 bases removed from V and 4 bases from J, the gap between germline ends came to 16 bases. Looked up from germline, CDR1 is SEHNR and CDR2 is FQNEAQ (reference sequence). This CDR3 comprises 15 residues. Written as DNA, the CDR3 is TGTGCCAGCAGCTCCGAACGGGGGTCTGGAGAGACCCAGTACTTC. It translates to CASSSERGSGETQYF.

The chain is built from TRBV6-5 and TRBJ1-1, with 10 positions matching TRBD1. V gave up 2 bases and J gave up 6 bases; unmatched junction bases: 3. The CDR3 is made up of 14 amino acids. The germline gives CDR1 MNHEY, CDR2 SVGAGI. The CDR3 sequence: CASSYRQGASEAFF. CDR3 coding DNA: TGTGCCAGCAGTTACCGACAGGGGGCGTCTGAAGCTTTCTTT.

The CDR3 bases are TGTGCCAGAAGCTTAAAGAAGGGGGGGACCTACGAGCAGTACGTC. It translates to CARSLKKGGTYEQYV. V usage is TRBV7-5 and J usage is TRBJ2-7; the DNA was not used to check the table's D call, TRBD2. TRBV7-5 is a documented pseudogene. The CDR3 runs 15 residues.

The rearrangement joins TRBV18 to TRBJ1-1, with TRBD1 as a possible D gene (5 bases). The CDR3 has 13 amino acids. Germline loops: CDR1 KGHSH, CDR2 LQKENI. The V end was cut by 3 bases, the J end by 8 bases, with 13 bases between. CDR3 region: CASSPPPTAEAFF. In DNA, the CDR3 is TGTGCCAGCTCACCCCCACCGACAGCCGAAGCTTTCTTT.

The genes are TRBV9 and TRBJ2-2, with 7 positions matching TRBD2. The V and J ends lost 4 bases and 0 bases, in that order; junction bases with no gene match: 3. The CDR3 length is 15 residues. From germline, CDR1 is SGDLS and CDR2 YYNGEE. CDR3 nucleotide sequence: TGTGCCAGCAGCCCCCGGGGGGCGAACACCGGGGAGCTGTTTTTT. It specifies CASSPRGANTGELFF.

The chain joins TRBV3-1 (or the pseudogene TRBV3-2) to TRBJ2-7; possible D gene TRBD2, 5 bases. V lost 2 bases to trimming and J lost 2 bases, with 13 bases between them. The CDR3 has 15 amino acids. Germline CDR1 reads LGHDT; CDR2 reads YNNKEL (reference sequence). The CDR3 region has the DNA TGTGCCAGCAGCCAAAATAGCGTACCCCCCTACGAGCAGTACGTC. Its translation is CASSQNSVPPYEQYV.

J is TRBJ1-5 and V is TRBV6-1, with D hard to call. V was shortened by 3 bases and J by 5 bases, with 14 bases between the two germline ends. The CDR3 has 15 amino acids. CDR1 MNHNS and CDR2 SASEGT come from the germline V gene. Here the CDR3 reads CASSERARADQPQHF. The DNA for the CDR3 is TGTGCCAGCAGTGAGAGGGCCAGAGCGGATCAGCCCCAGCATTTT.

This clone was found once. The gene calls are TRBV4-3 and TRBJ1-5; D might be TRBD1 (6 bases). Germline V lookup: CDR1 LGHNA, CDR2 YSLEER. The CDR3 contains 15 residues. V was pared by 8 bases and J by 3 bases, with 17 bases between. DNA for the CDR3: TGCGCCAGCTCTCTTTCAACAGGGCACAATCAGCCCCAGCATTTT. Translated, it gives CASSLSTGHNQPQHF.

This chain uses TRBV9 with TRBJ2-1, with a tentative D call TRBD2 (6 bases). The CDR3 covers 16 residues. V lost 0 bases and J 4 bases, leaving 14 bases between the germline ends. In germline, CDR1 is SGDLS, CDR2 YYNGEE. The CDR3 reads CASSVGLASRYNEQFF. CDR3 coding DNA: TGTGCCAGCAGCGTAGGGCTAGCGAGTAGATACAATGAGCAGTTCTTC.

The CDR3 reads CASSRRQNTGELFF. CDR3 nucleotide sequence: TGTGCCAGCAGTCGACGACAGAACACCGGGGAGCTGTTTTTT. V is TRBV7-9 and J is TRBJ2-2; unclear D gene. The CDR3 loop spans 14 amino acids. V shed 6 bases and J shed 1 base, with 9 bases lying between them. Germline assignment: CDR1 SEHNR and CDR2 FQNEAQ (reference sequence).

The chain recombines TRBV21-1 with TRBJ1-5. TRBV21-1 constitutes a pseudogene. The CDR3 is made up of 17 amino acids. CDR3 nucleotides: TGTGCCAGCGAACGGGAGCAGCTACCTACTAGCAATCAGCCCCAGCATTTT. It specifies CASEREQLPTSNQPQHF.

The chain employs TRBV3-1 (or the pseudogene TRBV3-2) and TRBJ2-1, with 8 bases matching TRBD1. CDR1 and CDR2 from the germline V gene are LGHDT and YNNKEL (reference sequence). J lost 15 bases, V lost 5 bases, and 9 bases had no gene match. The CDR3 runs to 12 residues. The CDR3: CASSYRGLGRFF. Here the CDR3 DNA reads TGTGCCAGCAGCTACAGGGGGTTAGGGCGGTTCTTC.

This chain joins TRBV14 and TRBJ2-7; D is perhaps TRBD1 (6 bases). Germline values: CDR1 SGHDN, CDR2 FVKESK. The CDR3 totals 11 residues. V lost 1 base, J lost 9 bases, and 7 bases lay in between. CDR3 region: CASSQGTAQYF. For the CDR3, the DNA is TGTGCCAGCAGCCAAGGGACAGCGCAGTACTTC.